The clone carrying this T cell receptor (beta chain) was detected only once. Its specificity is unknown. The data originate from a study of T cell responses to AZD1222 COVID-19 vaccine. Study-wide background: Second doses at about 4 or about 12 weeks were pooled.

Germline lookup yields CDR1 SNHLY and CDR2 FYNNEI. With 1 base removed from V and 0 bases from J, the gap between germline ends came to 4 bases. The CDR3 totals 14 residues. Using immunoSEQ multiplex PCR, the repertoire was profiled, and TCRdb retains in-frame clones only, with some absent. The sample holds tens of thousands of clones; about 90% are singletons and the top ten take 15% to 20%. Study-level findings and limits: Samples come after the peak T cell response, not at day 14. The breadth and depth of Spike-specific TCRs increased once two AZD1222 doses had been given.

The source is an adult in good health. The gene calls are TRBV2 and TRBJ1-5; no clear D. This specimen was peripheral blood, taken on day 0 of AZD1222 vaccination. The DNA of the CDR3 is TGTGCCAGCAGTGAAGTATATAGCAATCAGCCCCAGCATTTT. Its protein is CASSEVYSNQPQHF.